This T cell receptor beta chain was recovered during a study of blood T cell repertoires in COVID-19. As for the study in general: Donors in the United States, Italy and Spain gave samples during acute or convalescent COVID-19.

Germline loops: CDR1 SGDLS, CDR2 YYNGEE. The length of the CDR3 is 13 residues. J lost 4 bases, V lost 3 bases, and 3 bases had no gene match. Living in under 30 US areas, the participants were between roughly 18 and 90 years of age. Cohort allocation depended upon clinical history that participants reported. Method: immunoSEQ multiplex PCR; TCRdb's copy keeps in-frame clones and lacks some. This table holds about 170,000 clones, around 91% found once. Sequenced: PBMCs or T cells enriched from blood (not recorded which). The chain joins TRBV9 to TRBJ1-1, with TRBD1 matching 7 bases. The receptor was derived from a woman aged 18-29 years who had recovered from COVID-19. The CDR3 DNA sequence: TGTGCCAGCAGCGGACAGGGAGTCACTGAAGCTTTCTTT. Protein: CASSGQGVTEAFF.